One sample yielded the 3 T cell receptor beta chains listed below, sequenced in a study of T cell repertoires in cytomegalovirus infection. TCRdb redid the calling of the reads with MiXCR, one entry per CDR3 protein. The data show about 320,000 distinct CDR3 sequences, 9% to 9.5% seen once. What was sequenced was PBMCs. These receptor sequences come from a human donor in good health (CMV status not recorded). Some clones in this sample may be carry-over from other donors' samples.

This clonotype was detected a few times. This chain uses TRBV3-1 with TRBJ1-1, with TRBD1 matching 9 bases. This CDR3 spans 16 amino acids. Germline V gives CDR1 LGHDT, CDR2 YNNKEL (reference sequence). J was trimmed by 5 bases and V by 1 base; bases with no gene match: 8. CDR3 coding DNA: TGTGCCAGCAGCCAAGTCTACAGGGGGCGGGGGACTGAAGCTTTCTTT. Protein sequence: CASSQVYRGRGTEAFF.

This clonotype appeared a single time. The chain uses TRBV9 and TRBJ2-5; TRBD1 or TRBD2 may be the D gene (5 bases each). Trimming stripped 0 bases from V and 4 bases from J, with 19 bases between. The CDR3 covers 17 residues. Germline V lookup: CDR1 SGDLS, CDR2 YYNGEE. The CDR3 is CASSVGGSGMLGETQYF. The DNA for the CDR3 is TGTGCCAGCAGCGTAGGAGGGTCAGGGATGTTGGGAGAGACCCAGTACTTC.

This sequence joins TRBV3-1 and TRBJ2-5; 7 nucleotides align to TRBD2. This CDR3 is 15 amino acids long. Germline V gene sequence: CDR1 LGHDT, CDR2 YNNKEL (reference sequence). V was clipped by 5 bases and J by 3 bases; unmatched bases: 9. DNA of the CDR3: TGTGCCAGCAGCTTAGGGCCCCTAGCGGAAGAGACCCAGTACTTC. Its protein product is CASSLGPLAEETQYF.